Sequencing of this T cell receptor beta chain was carried out in a study of beta chain features in type 1 diabetes. CDR3 length: 14 amino acids. From germline, CDR1 is GTSNPN and CDR2 SVGIG (reference sequence). Between the trimmed V and J ends, which lost 0 bases and 5 bases, there was a span of 13 bases. The study's findings and limits: A moderate, significant TCRB CDR3 shortening appeared in type 1 diabetes across four CD4+ subsets.

As regards this clone: Its antigen is currently unknown.

Expressed TCRB transcripts were sequenced because the isolated RNA had all been reverse transcribed beforehand. Libraries were prepared by immunoSEQ multiplex PCR; TCRdb keeps only in-frame clonotypes and omits some of them. The sample lists around 180,000 clones, 13% occurring once. The genes are TRBV30 and TRBJ1-1; D is undetermined. This TCR was recovered from a woman between 18 and 29 years old in good health. The material sequenced was central memory CD4+ T cells from blood. The CDR3 protein is CAWSVTSLVTEAFF. CDR3 bases: TGTGCCTGGAGTGTAACGAGTTTGGTAACTGAAGCTTTCTTT.